Following are 30 T cell receptor beta chains from one sample sequenced in a study of T cells in Graves' hyperthyroidism and ophthalmopathy (dated by TCRdb to about 2019). The library was made by multiplex PCR. Instrument used: Illumina HiSeq 2000. The TCR beta CDR3 regions were amplified from RNA transcripts. For the first round of RT-PCR on the TCR CDR3, the HTBI primer set was used together with the Qiagen OneStep RT-PCR kit. TCRdb cleaned the public reads at Q25 with fastp, built clones with MiXCR and kept in-frame beta chains. Rows merge per CDR3 protein into single entries with the most common DNA and genes. Here the sample has some 770,000 distinct CDR3 sequences; roughly 15% occur a single time. Jointly, the top ten make up around 8% of the sample. Sequencing was performed on blood. These receptors all stem from a man younger than 30 with Graves' hyperthyroidism.

The sample holds many counts of this clonotype. V is TRBV28 and J is TRBJ1-1; 7 nucleotides agree with TRBD1. V shed 8 bases and J 5 bases; nucleotides not matched to a gene: 8. Germline CDR1 and CDR2: MDHEN and SYDVKM. The CDR3 is 13 amino acids. DNA for the CDR3: TGTGCCAGCGAAGCCGAGGGGGCGACTGAAGCTTTCTTT. As protein: CASEAEGATEAFF.

About this clonotype itself: This clone may be a read error of a much larger clone one base away. V gene TRBV28 combines with J gene TRBJ2-2; 8 bases align to TRBD2. From germline, CDR1 is MDHEN and CDR2 SYDVKM. There are 15 residues in the CDR3. Written as DNA, the CDR3 is TGTGCCAGCAGTTTTTATGGAAGCGGGAGCGGGGAGCCGTTTTTT. This sequence encodes CASSFYGSGSGEPFF. The whole variable domain, filled in from reference TRBV28 and TRBJ2-2, reads DVKVTQSSRYLVKRTGEKVFLECVQDMDHENMFWYRQDPGLGLRLIYFSYDVKMKEKGDIPEGYSVSREKKERFSLILESASTNQTSMYLCASSFYGSGSGEPFFGEGSRLTVL.

This clonotype was counted between two and nine times. CDR3 in amino acids: CSVDAPGVKTQYF. CDR3 in DNA: TGCAGCGTTGACGCCCCAGGGGTGAAGACCCAGTACTTC. The V gene is TRBV29-1, the J gene TRBJ2-5; tentative D call: TRBD1 (6 bases). This CDR3 has 13 residues. The germline CDR1 and CDR2 sequences are SQVTM and ANQGSEA. V was trimmed by 3 bases and J by 6 bases, leaving 14 bases between them.

In this sample, this clonotype turned up a few times. The chain uses TRBV24-1 and TRBJ2-2; maybe TRBD2 (6 bases). The CDR3 covers 15 residues. From germline, CDR1 is KGHDR and CDR2 SFDVKD. V shed 1 base and J shed 6 bases, with 11 bases lying between them. CDR3 residues: CATSDFKGGAGELFF. DNA for the CDR3: TGTGCCACCAGTGATTTCAAGGGAGGTGCCGGGGAGCTGTTTTTT.

At least ten counts were recorded for this clonotype. This chain connects TRBV4-2 to TRBJ2-7; the match to TRBD1 covers 8 bases. This CDR3 has 14 residues. V lost 4 bases to trimming and J lost 5 bases; unmatched junction nucleotides: 7. Germline CDR1 reads LGHNA; CDR2 reads YNFKEQ. In nucleotides, the CDR3 is TGTGCCAGCAGCCGCCCGGACAGGGACAACGAGCAGTACTTC. This sequence encodes CASSRPDRDNEQYF.

The sample holds many counts of this clonotype. For the CDR3, the DNA is TGTGCCAGCAGTTTAAGGCAGGGAAGTCAGCCCCAGCATTTT. Translation gives CASSLRQGSQPQHF. The chain has TRBV12-3 or TRBV12-4 and TRBJ1-5, with a tentative D call TRBD1 (5 bases). This CDR3 region has 14 residues. V was clipped by 2 bases and J by 6 bases, with 11 bases between them.

This clonotype was observed many times. This sequence joins TRBV20-1 and TRBJ2-1; 10 nucleotides agree with TRBD2. V dropped 4 bases and J dropped 2; count of bases not matched to a gene: 11. CDR3 size: 17 residues. Germline CDR1 is DFQATT and CDR2 is SNEGSKA (reference sequence). CDR3 nucleotide sequence: TGCAGTGCTAAAAGCGCCAGCGGGAGGGCACCCTACAATGAGCAGTTCTTC. Amino acids: CSAKSASGRAPYNEQFF.

V is TRBV24-1 and J is TRBJ2-2; 8 bases match TRBD2. Per germline, CDR1 KGHDR and CDR2 SFDVKD. Trimming took 3 bases from V and 4 from J; bases not matched to a gene: 6. The CDR3 has 16 amino acids. The CDR3 nucleotides read TGTGCCACCAGTGATGTAGCGGGGATAAGCACCGGGGAGCTGTTTTTT. This encodes CATSDVAGISTGELFF.

The rearrangement links TRBV15 to TRBJ1-4; D is unclear. The V gene's germline CDR1 is LNHNV and CDR2 YYDKDF (reference sequence). Trimming left V 3 bases short and J 6 bases short, with 5 bases between. The CDR3 loop spans 12 amino acids. CDR3 nucleotide sequence: TGTGCCACCAGCAGCAGTCATGAAAAACTGTTTTTT. It encodes CATSSSHEKLFF.

This clonotype was seen at least ten times. The rearrangement links TRBV12-3 or TRBV12-4 to TRBJ1-1; 11 nucleotides align to TRBD1. Losses at the gene ends were 6 bases for V and 10 bases for J; bases not matched to a gene: 4. The CDR3 is 12 amino acids. The CDR3 is CASRRGQGVAFF. The CDR3 bases are TGTGCCAGCAGGCGGGGACAGGGGGTAGCTTTCTTT.

Notes on this clonotype: Since a much larger clone is just one base distant, this may be a read error. The CDR3 coding sequence is TGTGCCATCAGTGCTAACCCTAATGAGCAGTTCTTC. Translation: CAISANPNEQFF. This rearrangement joins TRBV10-3 to TRBJ2-1; no definite D call. The CDR3 covers 12 residues. Trimming pared 4 bases from V and 7 bases from J, leaving 8 bases between. Germline CDR1 is ENHRY and CDR2 is SYGVKD.

This clonotype was recorded many times. The J gene is TRBJ2-1, the V gene TRBV28; 8 bases fit TRBD2. Trimming cost V 5 bases and J 10 bases; bases outside gene matches: 7. From germline, CDR1 is MDHEN and CDR2 SYDVKM. The length of the CDR3 is 13 residues. CDR3 protein: CASSTSGGREQFF. CDR3 nucleotide sequence: TGTGCCAGCAGTACCTCGGGCGGGAGGGAGCAGTTCTTC. The variable domain in full, completed from reference TRBV28 and TRBJ2-1, reads DVKVTQSSRYLVKRTGEKVFLECVQDMDHENMFWYRQDPGLGLRLIYFSYDVKMKEKGDIPEGYSVSREKKERFSLILESASTNQTSMYLCASSTSGGREQFFGPGTRLTVL.

This clonotype was observed many times. CDR3 sequence: CSARPTGGRETQYF. The CDR3 DNA reads TGCAGTGCTAGACCCACAGGGGGCAGGGAGACCCAGTACTTC. V usage is TRBV20-1 and J usage is TRBJ2-5; 9 nucleotides agree with TRBD1. Germline lookup yields CDR1 DFQATT and CDR2 SNEGSKA (reference sequence). This CDR3 spans 14 amino acids. The V gene end was trimmed by 2 bases and the J gene end by 5 bases; junction bases not matched to a gene: 6.

Concerning this clonotype: The CDR3 end shows no conserved phenylalanine or tryptophan, and so a read error is likely. J is TRBJ2-7 and V is TRBV7-9, with 10 bases that match TRBD2. The germline gives CDR1 SEHNR, CDR2 FQNEAQ (reference sequence). J lost 2 bases, V lost 7 bases, and 8 bases had no gene match. The CDR3 covers 15 residues. CDR3 nucleotides: TGTGCCAGCACCCTCACTAGCGGGAATACCTACGAGCAGTACCTC. Translating it yields CASTLTSGNTYEQYL.

V usage is TRBV6-1 and J usage is TRBJ2-1; D gene uncertain. This CDR3 has 11 amino acids. Germline assignment: CDR1 MNHNS and CDR2 SASEGT. The ends were cut back, 8 bases at V and 6 bases at J, with 8 bases in the middle. CDR3 bases: TGTGCCAGCGCAACCAGCAATGAGCAGTTCTTC. The encoded protein is CASATSNEQFF.

As concerns this clonotype: A much bigger clone sits one base away, suggesting this may be a read error. V is TRBV28 and J is TRBJ2-3; a possible D gene is TRBD2 (6 bases). CDR3 length: 15 amino acids. Germline CDR1 and CDR2: MDHEN and SYDVKM. The V end was cut by 3 bases, the J end by 4 bases, with 14 bases between. The CDR3 nucleotides read TGTGCCAGCAGTTTCGAGCGGGCGACCCCAGATACGCAGTATTTT. This gives the protein CASSFERATPDTQYF.

The rearrangement joins TRBV6-5 to TRBJ2-7, with 14 bases lining up with TRBD2. Germline CDR1 is MNHEY and CDR2 is SVGAGI. The CDR3 is 15 residues long. The junction had 2 bases not matched to a gene; V was cut back by 2 bases and J by 5 bases. In nucleotides, the CDR3 is TGTGCCAGCAGTTACGGGACTAGCGGGAGTAACGAGCAGTACTTC. Its protein product is CASSYGTSGSNEQYF.

The gene calls are TRBV12-3 or TRBV12-4 and TRBJ2-1, with TRBD2 identical over 7 bases. There are 11 residues in the CDR3. The trim removed 1 base at V and 15 bases at J, leaving 3 bases unmatched. The CDR3 loop reads CASSLGGSRFF. DNA for the CDR3: TGTGCCAGCAGTTTAGGCGGGAGTCGGTTCTTC.

This clonotype was observed many times. The genes are TRBV2 and TRBJ2-7; a possible D gene is TRBD2 (5 bases). CDR3 length: 14 amino acids. The germline V gene has CDR1 SNHLY and CDR2 FYNNEI. The V and J ends lost 6 bases and 2 bases respectively, with 14 bases between them. The CDR3 reads CASRDGGYTYEQYF. The DNA for the CDR3 is TGTGCCAGCAGAGACGGCGGGTACACCTACGAGCAGTACTTC.

The table lists this clonotype with many counts. The chain uses TRBV12-5 and TRBJ2-2; TRBD2 matches at 9 bases. CDR1 LGHNT and CDR2 FRNRAP come from the germline V gene. CDR3 length: 18 amino acids. With V trimmed by 0 bases and J by 4 bases, 9 bases remained unmatched. The CDR3 DNA follows: TGTGCTAGTGGTTTGGTACGGCCCCAGACTAGCGGCACCGGGGAGCTGTTTTTT. Translation: CASGLVRPQTSGTGELFF.

The J gene is TRBJ2-7, the V gene TRBV2; D not resolved. The length of the CDR3 is 14 residues. V was shortened by 4 bases and J by 1 base, with 11 bases between the two germline ends. Germline CDR1 is SNHLY and CDR2 is FYNNEI. The chain's CDR3 is CASSAPQGSYEQYF. The CDR3 DNA sequence: TGTGCCAGCAGTGCCCCCCAAGGTTCCTACGAGCAGTACTTC.

Details on this clonotype: A much bigger clone sits one base away, suggesting this may be a read error. This rearrangement joins TRBV3-1 to TRBJ2-7; TRBD2 is a possible D gene (6 bases). The better agreement between TRBJ2-1 and the DNA end casts doubt on the J call. Germline V gene sequence: CDR1 LGHDT, CDR2 YNNKEL (reference sequence). This CDR3 spans 15 amino acids. CDR3 sequence: CASSQDFVGGYEQFF. DNA for the CDR3: TGTGCCAGCAGCCAAGATTTCGTGGGAGGCTACGAGCAGTTCTTC.

In this sample, this clonotype turned up many times. The CDR3 DNA follows: TGTGCCAGCAGCAACTTCAGGGGGGACACTGAAGCTTTCTTT. Translating gives CASSNFRGDTEAFF. The chain is built from TRBV6-1 and TRBJ1-1; 7 nucleotides match TRBD1. The trim removed 6 bases at V and 3 bases at J, leaving 7 bases unmatched. The CDR3 is 14 amino acids. Germline CDR1 MNHNS, CDR2 SASEGT.

V and J are TRBV9 and TRBJ1-1; D uncertain. This CDR3 has 14 amino acids. V lost 4 bases, J lost 6 bases, and 16 bases lay in between. Germline CDR1 is SGDLS and CDR2 is YYNGEE. The CDR3 DNA sequence: TGTGCCAGCAGCAAAAGGACCCGGAGAGCTGAAGCTTTCTTT. Encoded protein: CASSKRTRRAEAFF. Variable domain in full (rest from reference TRBV9 and TRBJ1-1): DSGVTQTPKHLITATGQRVTLRCSPRSGDLSVYWYQQSLDQGLQFLIQYYNGEERAKGNILERFSAQQFPDLHSELNLSSLELGDSALYFCASSKRTRRAEAFFGQGTRLTVV.

The V and J genes are TRBV7-9 and TRBJ2-1; 7 bases line up with TRBD1. From germline, CDR1 is SEHNR and CDR2 FQNEAQ (reference sequence). This CDR3 region has 16 residues. The V gene end was trimmed by 6 bases and the J gene end by 5 bases; junction bases not matched to a gene: 13. The CDR3 DNA is TGTGCCAGCAGATGGCTGGACAGGCCCCTCAACAATGAGCAGTTCTTC. It yields the protein CASRWLDRPLNNEQFF.

On this clonotype: The junction does not match germline at one end; this may be a read error. The chain employs TRBV4-1 and TRBJ1-6, with no clear D. CDR3 length: 15 residues. Germline CDR1 and CDR2: MGHRA and YSYEKL. The CDR3 bases are TGTGCCAGCAGCCCCCAACAGCGATATAATTCACCCCTCCACTTT. Amino acid sequence: CASSPQQRYNSPLHF.

This clonotype has more than one count but fewer than ten. J is TRBJ2-5 and V is TRBV6-5, with D possibly TRBD1 on 5 matching bases. Germline CDR1 MNHEY, CDR2 SVGAGI. V was trimmed by 0 bases and J by 13 bases, leaving 12 bases between them. CDR3 length: 12 residues. For the CDR3, the DNA is TGTGCCAGCAGTTACTCGACAGTGTTCTGGTACTTC. Its protein product is CASSYSTVFWYF.

This clonotype was counted ten times or more. The chain uses TRBV6-1 and TRBJ2-5; 7 nucleotides line up with TRBD2. Germline V gene lookup returns CDR1 MNHNS and CDR2 SASEGT. CDR3 length equals 13 residues. The CDR3 nucleotides are TGTGTGACCGGGGAGGGGTCGCAAGAGACCCAGTACTTC. It encodes CVTGEGSQETQYF.

In this sample, this clonotype turned up many times. V gene TRBV6-2 or TRBV6-3 combines with J gene TRBJ2-1; D gene uncertain. CDR3 length equals 12 residues. The germline V and J ends were trimmed by 5 bases and 4 bases, with 6 bases remaining between them. CDR1 is MNHEY and CDR2 is SVGEGT in the germline V gene. CDR3 protein: CASSDLYNEQFF. The CDR3 DNA is TGTGCCAGCAGTGACCTATACAATGAGCAGTTCTTC.

This clonotype was counted at least ten times. The rearrangement uses TRBV12-3 or TRBV12-4 and TRBJ2-5; a possible D gene is TRBD2 (5 bases). V was shortened by 8 bases and J by 1 base, with 14 bases between the two germline ends. CDR3 length: 14 amino acids. CDR3 coding DNA: TGTGCCAGCTCACCCGGAGGAACCCAAGAGACCCAGTACTTC. This codes for CASSPGGTQETQYF.